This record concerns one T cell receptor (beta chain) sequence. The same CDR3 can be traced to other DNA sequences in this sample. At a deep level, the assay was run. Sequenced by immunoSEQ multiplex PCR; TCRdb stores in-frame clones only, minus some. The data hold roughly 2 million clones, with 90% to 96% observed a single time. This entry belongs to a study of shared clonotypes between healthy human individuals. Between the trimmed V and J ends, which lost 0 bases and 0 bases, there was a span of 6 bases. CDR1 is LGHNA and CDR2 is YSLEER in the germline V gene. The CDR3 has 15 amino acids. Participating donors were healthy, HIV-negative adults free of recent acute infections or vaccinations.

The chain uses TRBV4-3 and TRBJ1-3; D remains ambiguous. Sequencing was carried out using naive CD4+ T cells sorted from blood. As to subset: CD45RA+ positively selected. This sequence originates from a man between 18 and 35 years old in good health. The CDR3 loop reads CASSQDFGSGNTIYF. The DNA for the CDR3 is TGCGCCAGCAGCCAAGATTTCGGCTCTGGAAACACCATATATTTT.